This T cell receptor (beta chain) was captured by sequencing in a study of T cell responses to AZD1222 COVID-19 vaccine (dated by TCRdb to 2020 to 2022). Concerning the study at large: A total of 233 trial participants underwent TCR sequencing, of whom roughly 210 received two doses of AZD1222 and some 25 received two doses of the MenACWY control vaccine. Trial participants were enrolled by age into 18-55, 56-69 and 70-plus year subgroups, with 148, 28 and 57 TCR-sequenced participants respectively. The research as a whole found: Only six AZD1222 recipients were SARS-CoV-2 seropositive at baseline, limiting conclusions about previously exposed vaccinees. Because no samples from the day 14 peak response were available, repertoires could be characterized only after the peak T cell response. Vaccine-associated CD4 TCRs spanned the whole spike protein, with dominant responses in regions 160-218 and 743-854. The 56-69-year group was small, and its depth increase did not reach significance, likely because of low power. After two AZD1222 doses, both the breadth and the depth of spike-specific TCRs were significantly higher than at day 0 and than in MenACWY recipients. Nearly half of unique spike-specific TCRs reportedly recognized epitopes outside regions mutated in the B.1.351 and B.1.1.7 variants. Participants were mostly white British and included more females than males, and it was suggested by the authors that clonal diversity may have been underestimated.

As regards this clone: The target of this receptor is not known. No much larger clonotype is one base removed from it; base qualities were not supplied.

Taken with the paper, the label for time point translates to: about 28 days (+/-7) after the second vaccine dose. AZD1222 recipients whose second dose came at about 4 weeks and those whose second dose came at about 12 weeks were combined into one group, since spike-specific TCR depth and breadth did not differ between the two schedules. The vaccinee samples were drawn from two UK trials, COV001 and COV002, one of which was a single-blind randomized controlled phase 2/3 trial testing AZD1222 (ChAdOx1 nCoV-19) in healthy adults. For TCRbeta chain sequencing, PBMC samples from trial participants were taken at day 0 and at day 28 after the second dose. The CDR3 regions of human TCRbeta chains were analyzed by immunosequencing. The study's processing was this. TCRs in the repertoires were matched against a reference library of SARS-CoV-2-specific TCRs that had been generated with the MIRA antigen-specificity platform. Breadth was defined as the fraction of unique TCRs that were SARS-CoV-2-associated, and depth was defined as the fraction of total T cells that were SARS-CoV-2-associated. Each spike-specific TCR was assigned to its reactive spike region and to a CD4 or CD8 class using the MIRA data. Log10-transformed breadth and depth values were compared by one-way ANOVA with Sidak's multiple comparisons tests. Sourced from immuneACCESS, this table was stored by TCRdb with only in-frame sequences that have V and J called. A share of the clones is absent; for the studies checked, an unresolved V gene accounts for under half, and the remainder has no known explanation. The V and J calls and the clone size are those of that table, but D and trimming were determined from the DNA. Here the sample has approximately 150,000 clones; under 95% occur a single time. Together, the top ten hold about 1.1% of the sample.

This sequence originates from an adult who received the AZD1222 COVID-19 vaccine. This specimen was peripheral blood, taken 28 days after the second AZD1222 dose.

Here the CDR3 is given as CASSLEPGGYTF. The DNA sequence is as follows: TGTGCCAGCAGCTTAGAGCCCGGGGGCTACACCTTC. The rearrangement joined TRBV7-2 to TRBJ1-2, with the identity of the D gene unclear. Reading the germline V gene gives CDR1 SGHTA and CDR2 FQGNSA. Measured from the cysteine to the phenylalanine, the CDR3 is 12 residues long. Only the CDR3 DNA stays, 36 bases, in frame from base 1. Deletion took 1 base off V and 8 bases off J, with a span of 8 bases between the germline ends.